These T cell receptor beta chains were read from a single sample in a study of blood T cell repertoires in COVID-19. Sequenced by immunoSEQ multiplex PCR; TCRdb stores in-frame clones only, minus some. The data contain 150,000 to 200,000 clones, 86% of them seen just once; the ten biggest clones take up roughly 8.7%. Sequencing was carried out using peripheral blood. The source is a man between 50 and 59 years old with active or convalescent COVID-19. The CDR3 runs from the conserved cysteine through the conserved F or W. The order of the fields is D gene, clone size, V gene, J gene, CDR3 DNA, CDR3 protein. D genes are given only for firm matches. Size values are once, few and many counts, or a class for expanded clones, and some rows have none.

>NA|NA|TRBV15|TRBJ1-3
TGTGCCACCAGCAGAGATGCACAGAGCGGAAACACCATATATTTT
CATSRDAQSGNTIYF
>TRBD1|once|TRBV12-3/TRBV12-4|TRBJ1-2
TGTGCCAGCAGACGACAGGGGCCGGGCGGCTACACCTTC
CASRRQGPGGYTF
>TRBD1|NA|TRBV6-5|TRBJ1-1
TGTGCCAGCACAAGGGACAGGGGTAGCACTGAAGCTTTCTTT
CASTRDRGSTEAFF
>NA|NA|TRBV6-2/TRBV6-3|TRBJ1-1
TGTGCCAGCAGTTGGGGGCAGGGAATTACTGAAGCTTTCTTT
CASSWGQGITEAFF
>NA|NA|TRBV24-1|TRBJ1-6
TGTGCCACCCGGAGGGACTCCTACTCACCCCTCCACTTT
CATRRDSYSPLHF
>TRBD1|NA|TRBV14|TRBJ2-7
TGTGCCAGCAGCCACAGACAGGGGGCGCGGGAGCAGTACTTC
CASSHRQGAREQYF
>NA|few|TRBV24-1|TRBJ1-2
TGTGCCACCAGTGACCCGGGGGGTTCTGAATATGGCTACACCTTC
CATSDPGGSEYGYTF
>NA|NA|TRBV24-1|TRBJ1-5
TGTGCCACCAGCCTGAACGGGGGAAATCAGCCCCAGCATTTT
CATSLNGGNQPQHF
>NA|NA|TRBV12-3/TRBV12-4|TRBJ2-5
TGTGCCAGCAGCAACAGGGAAGAGACCCAGTACTTC
CASSNREETQYF
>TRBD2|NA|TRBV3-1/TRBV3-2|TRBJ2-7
TGTGCCAGCAGCCCGTTGAGCGGGAGTGCTTACGAGCAGTACTTC
CASSPLSGSAYEQYF
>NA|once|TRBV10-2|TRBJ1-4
TGCGCCAGCAGTGAGTCGGGGGGAACAACTAATGAAAAACTGTTTTTT
CASSESGGTTNEKLFF
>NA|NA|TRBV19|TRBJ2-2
TGTGCCAGTAATCAGGGGACCCACACCGGGGAGCTGTTTTTT
CASNQGTHTGELFF
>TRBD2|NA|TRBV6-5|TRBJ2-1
TGTGCCAGCAGTTACCCCATAGCGGGAGGTGCTAATGAGCAGTTCTTC
CASSYPIAGGANEQFF
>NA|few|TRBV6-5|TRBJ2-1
TGTGCCACTACAGGGGAGGCCTACAATGAGCAGTTCTTC
CATTGEAYNEQFF
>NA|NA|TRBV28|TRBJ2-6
TGTGCCAGCAGTTCCTACTCTGGGGCCAACGTCCTGACTTTC
CASSSYSGANVLTF
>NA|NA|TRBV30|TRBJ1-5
TGTGCCTGGAGTGTTGCACAGAATCAGCCCCAGCATTTT
CAWSVAQNQPQHF
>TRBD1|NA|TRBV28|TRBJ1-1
TGTGCCAGCGGGGACAGGGTAGACACTGAAGCTTTCTTT
CASGDRVDTEAFF
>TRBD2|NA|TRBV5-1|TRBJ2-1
TGCGCCAGCAGCTTGGAGCCTAGCGGAGACAATGAGCAGTTCTTC
CASSLEPSGDNEQFF
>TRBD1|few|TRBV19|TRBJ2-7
TGTGCCAGTAGTCCGGGGACAGGGGCTTCCTACGAGCAGTACTTC
CASSPGTGASYEQYF
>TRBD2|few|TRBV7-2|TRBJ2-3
TGTGCCAGCCTAGCGGGAGGATTAAACACAGATACGCAGTATTTT
CASLAGGLNTDTQYF
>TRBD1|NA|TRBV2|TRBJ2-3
TGTGCCAGCAGCATACAGGGGCGAGGGATAGATACGCAGTATTTT
CASSIQGRGIDTQYF
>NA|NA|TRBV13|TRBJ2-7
TGTGCCAGCAGCTCAAACGAGCGGTACGAGCAGTACTTC
CASSSNERYEQYF
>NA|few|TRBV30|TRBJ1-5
TGTGCCTGGAGTCGGGGGGGCCATAGCAATCAGCCCCAGCATTTT
CAWSRGGHSNQPQHF
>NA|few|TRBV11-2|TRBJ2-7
TGTGCCAGCAGGTACCATGGACTCCCTGGCTACGAGCAGTACTTC
CASRYHGLPGYEQYF
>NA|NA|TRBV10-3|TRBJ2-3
TGTGCCATCAGGAGGGCGGGGGATACGCAGTATTTT
CAIRRAGDTQYF
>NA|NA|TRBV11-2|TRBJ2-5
TGTGCCAGCAGCTTAGGACTAGAGGAGACCCAGTACTTC
CASSLGLEETQYF
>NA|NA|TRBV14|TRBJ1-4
TGTGCCAGCAGCCGGAGGACGGAAAAAAATGAAAAACTGTTTTTT
CASSRRTEKNEKLFF
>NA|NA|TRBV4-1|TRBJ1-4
TGCGCCAGCAGCCAGGTATCGGGACAAGTGGGGGAAAAACTGTTTTTT
CASSQVSGQVGEKLFF
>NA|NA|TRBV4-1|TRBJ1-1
TGCGCCAGCAGCCAAGATTACGCTTTCTCGCCCGGTGAAGCTTTCTTT
CASSQDYAFSPGEAFF
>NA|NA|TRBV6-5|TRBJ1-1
TGTGCCAGGAGGACTTACATGAACACTGAAGCTTTCTTT
CARRTYMNTEAFF
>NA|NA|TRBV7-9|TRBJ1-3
TGTGCCAGCAGCTCCGACAGGTTGTCGGGCGGAAACACCATATATTTT
CASSSDRLSGGNTIYF
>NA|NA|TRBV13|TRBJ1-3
TGTGCCAGCAGCTTAACAGCGGGATCGAAGTACTCTGGAAACACCATATATTTT
CASSLTAGSKYSGNTIYF
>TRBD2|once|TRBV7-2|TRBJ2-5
TGTGCCAGCAGCTTAATTAGCGGGGGGGCGGAGACCCAGTACTTC
CASSLISGGAETQYF
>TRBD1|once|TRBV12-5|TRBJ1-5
TGTGCTAGTGGTTTGGGGACAGGGGGCTTGCCCCAGCATTTT
CASGLGTGGLPQHF
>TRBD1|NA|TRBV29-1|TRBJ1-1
TGCAGCGTAGATAACAGGGGGCGGGAAACTGAAGCTTTCTTT
CSVDNRGRETEAFF
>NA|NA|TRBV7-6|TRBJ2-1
TGTGCCAGCAGTATAGTGTTGGCGGGAACCTCCTACAATGAGCAGTTCTTC
CASSIVLAGTSYNEQFF
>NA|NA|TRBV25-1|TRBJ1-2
TGTGCCAGCAGTCCTCAGGGGAACTATGGCTACACCTTC
CASSPQGNYGYTF
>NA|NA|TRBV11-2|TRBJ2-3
TGTGCCAGCAGCTTAATAACGGAGGCGCAGTATTTT
CASSLITEAQYF
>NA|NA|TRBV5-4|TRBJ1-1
TGTGCCAGCAGCTTCGGGGCGGGAGGGAACACTGAAGCTTTCTTT
CASSFGAGGNTEAFF
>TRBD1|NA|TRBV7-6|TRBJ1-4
TGTGCCAGCAGCCCTTTCGGACAGGCAACTAATGAAAAACTGTTTTTT
CASSPFGQATNEKLFF
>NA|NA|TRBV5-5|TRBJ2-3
TGTGCCAGCAGCAGGGGGTCTAGCGGTTACACAGATACGCAGTATTTT
CASSRGSSGYTDTQYF
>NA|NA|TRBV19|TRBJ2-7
TGTGCCAGTAGTCGGGACACTTCCTACGAGCAGTACTTC
CASSRDTSYEQYF
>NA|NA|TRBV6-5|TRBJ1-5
TGTGCCAGCAGTTCTAGCATTGGGAATCAGCCCCAGCATTTT
CASSSSIGNQPQHF
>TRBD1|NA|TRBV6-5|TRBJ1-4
TGTGCCAGCAGTTCCTCGACCGGGACAGGGGCTGAAAAACTGTTTTTT
CASSSSTGTGAEKLFF
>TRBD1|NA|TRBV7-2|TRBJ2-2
TGTGCCAGCAGCTTCCGGGACAGGGGAGCGGAGCTGTTTTTT
CASSFRDRGAELFF
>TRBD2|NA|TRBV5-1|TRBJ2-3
TGCGCCAGCAGCTTTAGCGGGAGGGACACAGATACGCAGTATTTT
CASSFSGRDTDTQYF
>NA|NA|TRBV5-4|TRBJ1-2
TGTGCCAGCAGCTTGGGGGGCAGGGATGATGGCTACACCTTC
CASSLGGRDDGYTF
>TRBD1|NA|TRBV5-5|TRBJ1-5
TGTGCCAGCAGCCACGACAGGGACAATCAGCCCCAGCATTTT
CASSHDRDNQPQHF
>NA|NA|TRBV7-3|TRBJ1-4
TGTGCCAGCAGCCCTTCAGGGGCCGCCAATGAAAAACTGTTTTTT
CASSPSGAANEKLFF
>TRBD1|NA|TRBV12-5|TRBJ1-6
TGTGCTAGTGCCGACAGGGATTCACCCCTCCACTTT
CASADRDSPLHF
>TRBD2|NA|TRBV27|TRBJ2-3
TGTGCCAGCAGTTCTCCTAGCGGGAGGGTAGGGAATACGCAGTATTTT
CASSSPSGRVGNTQYF
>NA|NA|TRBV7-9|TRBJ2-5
TGTGCCAGCAGCTTAGGAACTGGAGAGACCCAGTACTTC
CASSLGTGETQYF
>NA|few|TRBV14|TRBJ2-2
TGTGCCAGCAGCCAGTTTATTGCCGGGGAGCTGTTTTTT
CASSQFIAGELFF
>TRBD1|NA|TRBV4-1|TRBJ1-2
TGCGCCAGCAGCCAGAGCCCAGGGGGCGGTAGGGGCTACACCTTC
CASSQSPGGGRGYTF